This T cell receptor beta chain stems from a study of T cell responses to AZD1222 COVID-19 vaccine. Study-level results: Across the whole spike, CD4 TCRs peaked at regions 160-218 and 743-854. Baseline seropositivity occurred in only six or seven AZD1222 recipients.

Profiled with immunoSEQ multiplex PCR; TCRdb holds only in-frame clones, not every one. The sample lists around 150,000 clones, 85% to 95% occurring once. This clone was seen a few times. Its target is unknown. The length of the CDR3 is 14 residues. The V gene end was trimmed by 4 bases and the J gene end by 4 bases; junction bases not matched to a gene: 6. Looked up from germline, CDR1 is LGHDT and CDR2 is YNNKEL (reference sequence). V is TRBV3-1 (or the pseudogene TRBV3-2) and J is TRBJ1-2; 7 nucleotides match TRBD1. The material sequenced was peripheral blood, taken 28 days after the second AZD1222 dose. The receptor was derived from an adult who received the AZD1222 COVID-19 vaccine. Written as DNA, the CDR3 is TGTGCCAGCAGCCGGACAGGTATCCTCTATGGCTACACCTTC. The encoded protein is CASSRTGILYGYTF.